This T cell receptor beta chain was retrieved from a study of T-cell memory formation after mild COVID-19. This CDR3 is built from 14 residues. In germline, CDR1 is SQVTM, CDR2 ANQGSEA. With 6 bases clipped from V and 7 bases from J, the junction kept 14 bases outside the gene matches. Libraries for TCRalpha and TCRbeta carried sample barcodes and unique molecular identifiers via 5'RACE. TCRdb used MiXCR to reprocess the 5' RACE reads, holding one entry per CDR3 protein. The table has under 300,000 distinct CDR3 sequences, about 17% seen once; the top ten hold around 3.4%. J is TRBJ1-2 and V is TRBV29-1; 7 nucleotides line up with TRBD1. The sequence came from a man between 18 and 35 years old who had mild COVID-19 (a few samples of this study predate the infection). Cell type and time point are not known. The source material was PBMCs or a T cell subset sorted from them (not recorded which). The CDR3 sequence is CSVGKDRDSTGYTF. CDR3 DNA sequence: TGCAGCGTCGGTAAAGACAGGGATTCAACTGGCTACACCTTC.